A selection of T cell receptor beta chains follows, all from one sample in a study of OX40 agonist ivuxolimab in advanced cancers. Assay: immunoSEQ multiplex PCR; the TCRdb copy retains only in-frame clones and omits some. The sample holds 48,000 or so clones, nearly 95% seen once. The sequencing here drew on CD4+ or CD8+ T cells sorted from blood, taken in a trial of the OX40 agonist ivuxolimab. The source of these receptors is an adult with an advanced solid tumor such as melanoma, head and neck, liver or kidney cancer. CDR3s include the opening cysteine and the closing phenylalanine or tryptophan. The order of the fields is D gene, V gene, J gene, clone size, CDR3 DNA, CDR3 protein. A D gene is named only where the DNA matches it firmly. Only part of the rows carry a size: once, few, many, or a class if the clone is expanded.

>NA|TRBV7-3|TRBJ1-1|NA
TGTGCCAGCAGCTCTTCGACTCAGAATGAAGCTTTCTTT
CASSSSTQNEAFF
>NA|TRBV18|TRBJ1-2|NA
TGTGCCAGCGCCAGGGATTGGTATGGCTACACCTTC
CASARDWYGYTF
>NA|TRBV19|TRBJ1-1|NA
TGTGCCAGTACCTTGTATGTTGGGGCGAGGAACACTGAAGCTTTCTTT
CASTLYVGARNTEAFF
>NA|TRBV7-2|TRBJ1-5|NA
TGTGCCAGCAGCTCGTCATCGGGGAGGGCTCAGCCCCAGCATTTT
CASSSSSGRAQPQHF
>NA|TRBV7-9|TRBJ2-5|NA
TGTGCCAGCAGCTCCCAAGAGACCCAGTACTTC
CASSSQETQYF
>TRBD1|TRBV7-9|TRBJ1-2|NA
TGTGCCAGCAGCTTAGGGCCACAGGGGGATTTCTATGGCTACACCTTC
CASSLGPQGDFYGYTF
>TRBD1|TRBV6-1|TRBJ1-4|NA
TGTGCCAGCAGTGTGGGACAGGGGGTCTATGAAAAACTGTTTTTT
CASSVGQGVYEKLFF
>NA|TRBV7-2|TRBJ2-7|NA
TGTGCCAGCAGCCCGCGGGACTTCCCCTACGAGCAGTACTTC
CASSPRDFPYEQYF
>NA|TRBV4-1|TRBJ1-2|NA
TGCGCCAGCAGCCAAGGAGCAACGTCTAACTATGGCTACACCTTC
CASSQGATSNYGYTF
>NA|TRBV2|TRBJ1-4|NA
TGTGCCAGCAGCCCTGGTCCTCGGCAAACTAATGAAAAACTGTTTTTT
CASSPGPRQTNEKLFF
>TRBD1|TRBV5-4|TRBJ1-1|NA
TGTGCCAGCAGCTTGGAGACAGGGGGCGCGACTGAAGCTTTCTTT
CASSLETGGATEAFF
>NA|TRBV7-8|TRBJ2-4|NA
TGTGCCAGCAGCTTAGGGGGACGCAAAAACATTCAGTACTTC
CASSLGGRKNIQYF
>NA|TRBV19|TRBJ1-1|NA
TGTGCCAGTAGTCTCGGGGTCGGAACTGAAGCTTTCTTT
CASSLGVGTEAFF
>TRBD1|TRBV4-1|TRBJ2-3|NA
TGCGCCAGCAGCCAGCAACCGGGACAGGGGGCCGATACGCAGTATTTT
CASSQQPGQGADTQYF
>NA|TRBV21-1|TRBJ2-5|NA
TGTGCCAGCAGCTTTACGGGACCAGAGACCCAGTACTTC
CASSFTGPETQYF
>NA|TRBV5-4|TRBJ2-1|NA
TGTGCCAGCAGCGAACACGAGGTGGGGGGCAATGAGCAGTTCTTC
CASSEHEVGGNEQFF
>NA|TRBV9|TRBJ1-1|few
TGTGCCAGCACGGGAGGGTTGAACACTGAAGCTTTCTTT
CASTGGLNTEAFF
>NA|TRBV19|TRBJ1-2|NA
TGTGCCAGTAGTCTCGTGGGGCTAGGCTATGGCTACACCTTC
CASSLVGLGYGYTF
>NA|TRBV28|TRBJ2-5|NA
TGTGCCAGCAGCCCTCCGATGAGGGACCAAGAGACCCAGTACTTC
CASSPPMRDQETQYF
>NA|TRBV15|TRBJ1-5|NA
TGTGCCACCAGCAGAGATAAGGGGTACCAGCCCCAGCATTTT
CATSRDKGYQPQHF
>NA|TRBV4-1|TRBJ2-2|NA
TGCGCCAGCAGCCAAGAATTCGTAGTGACCGGGGAGCTGTTTTTT
CASSQEFVVTGELFF
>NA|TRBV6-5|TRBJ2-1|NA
TGTGCCAGCAGTTGGGGGCGACAGGACAATGAGCAGTTCTTC
CASSWGRQDNEQFF
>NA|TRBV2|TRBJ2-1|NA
TGTGCCAGCAGTGAGGGGAGGAGCTCCTACAATGAGCAGTTCTTC
CASSEGRSSYNEQFF
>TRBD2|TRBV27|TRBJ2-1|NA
TGTGCCAGCAGTTTGGGGACTAGCGGGAACAATGAGCAGTTCTTC
CASSLGTSGNNEQFF
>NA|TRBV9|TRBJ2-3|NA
TGTGCCAGCAGCGTAAGGGGGGGGATGGGCACAGATACGCAGTATTTT
CASSVRGGMGTDTQYF
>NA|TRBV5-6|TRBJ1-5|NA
TGTGCCAGCAGCTTTCAGGGCGGTCAGCCCCAGCATTTT
CASSFQGGQPQHF
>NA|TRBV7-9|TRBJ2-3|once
TGTGCCAGCAGCCCCGCGGATACGCAGTATTTT
CASSPADTQYF
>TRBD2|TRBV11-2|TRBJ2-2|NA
TGTGCCAGCAGCCCCCTACTAGCGGGGGGGCCCTCCGGGGAGCTGTTTTTT
CASSPLLAGGPSGELFF
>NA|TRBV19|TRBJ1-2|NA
TGTGCCAGTAGTGACATTACCCGCGCGACAGCGGAAGGCTACACCTTC
CASSDITRATAEGYTF
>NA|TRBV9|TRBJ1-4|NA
TGTGCCAGCAGCCCCCCGAACAGTGAGAATGAAAAACTGTTTTTT
CASSPPNSENEKLFF
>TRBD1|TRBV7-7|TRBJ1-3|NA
TGTGCTAGCAGCTTAGGAGGGGGCGTCAACACCATATATTTT
CASSLGGGVNTIYF
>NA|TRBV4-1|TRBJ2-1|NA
TGCGCCAGCAGCCAAGATAAGGGGGGGGGACTGAATGAGCAGTTCTTC
CASSQDKGGGLNEQFF
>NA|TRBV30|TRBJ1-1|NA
TGTGCCTGGAGCTGGGGGGGGCGTAACACTGAAGCTTTCTTT
CAWSWGGRNTEAFF
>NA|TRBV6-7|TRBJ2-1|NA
TGTGCCAGCAGTTACTCGAACCCGGCCCTGGAACCGGTCAGCTCCTACAATGAGCAGTTCTTC
CASSYSNPALEPVSSYNEQFF
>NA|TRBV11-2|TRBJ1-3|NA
TGTGCCAGCAGCTTAAAAGGATCCGGAAACACCATATATTTT
CASSLKGSGNTIYF
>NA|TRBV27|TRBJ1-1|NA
TGTGCCAGTGCACAGGGCGCCACTGAAGCTTTCTTT
CASAQGATEAFF
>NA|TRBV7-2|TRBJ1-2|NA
TGTGCCAGCAGCCGTCCCGGCGACAGTTCTAACTATGGCTACACCTTC
CASSRPGDSSNYGYTF
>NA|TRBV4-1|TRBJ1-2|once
TGCGCCAGCAGCCAAGAAGACCGACCTAGTAGCTACACCTTC
CASSQEDRPSSYTF
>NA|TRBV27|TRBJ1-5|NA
TGTGCCAGCAGTCCAACCCGTCCCAGCCAGCCCCAGCATTTT
CASSPTRPSQPQHF
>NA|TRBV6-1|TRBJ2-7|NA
TGTGCCAGCAATGTCCTGGGCTCCTACGAGCAGTACTTC
CASNVLGSYEQYF
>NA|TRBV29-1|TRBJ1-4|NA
TGCAGCGTGTGGGGCGGGGCGTATGGTGAAAAACTGTTTTTT
CSVWGGAYGEKLFF
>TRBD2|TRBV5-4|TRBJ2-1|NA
TGTGCCACCGGATCGGGACTAGCGGGGGGGAGCTCCTACAATGAGCAGTTCTTC
CATGSGLAGGSSYNEQFF
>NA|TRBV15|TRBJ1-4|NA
TGTGCCACCAGCAGATCGGGGGATGACTGGTGGTCCGGGGGACTGTTTTTT
CATSRSGDDWWSGGLFF
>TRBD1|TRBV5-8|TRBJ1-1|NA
TGTGCCAGCAGCCACCCGGGACAGGGGGTGAACACTGAAGCTTTCTTT
CASSHPGQGVNTEAFF
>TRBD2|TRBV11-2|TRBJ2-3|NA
TGTGCCAGCAGTTACCTAGCGGGGGGCACAGATACGCAGTATTTT
CASSYLAGGTDTQYF
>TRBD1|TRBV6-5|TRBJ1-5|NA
TGTGCCAGCAGCCCTTCGGGACAGGGAGCGGAGCCCCAGCATTTT
CASSPSGQGAEPQHF
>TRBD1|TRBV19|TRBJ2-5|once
TGTGCCAGTAGTATATCCGGGACAGGGAGAGAGACCCAGTACTTC
CASSISGTGRETQYF
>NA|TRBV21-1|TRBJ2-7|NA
TGTGCCAGCAGCAAAGAGGTCGGGGGCAACTACGAGCAGTACTTC
CASSKEVGGNYEQYF
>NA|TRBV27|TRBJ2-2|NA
TGTGCCAGCAGCCCAGGAGACACGAACACCGGGGAGCTGTTTTTT
CASSPGDTNTGELFF
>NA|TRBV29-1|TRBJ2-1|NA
TGCAGCGCCAAGGGGGACGGCAATGAGCAGTTCTTC
CSAKGDGNEQFF
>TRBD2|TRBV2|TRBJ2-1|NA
TGTGCCAGCAGTGACATCCGCGGGGGGGCGAATGAGCAGTTCTTC
CASSDIRGGANEQFF
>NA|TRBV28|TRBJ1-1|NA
TGTGCCACCGGTAACACTGAAGCTTTCTTT
CATGNTEAFF
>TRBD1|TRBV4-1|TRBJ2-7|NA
TGCGCCAGCAGCCAGAGGGACAGGGAACCATACGAGCAGTACTTC
CASSQRDREPYEQYF
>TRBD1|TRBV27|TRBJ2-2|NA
TGTGCCAGCAGTTTAAAGCCAGGGGGCACCGGGGAGCTGTTTTTT
CASSLKPGGTGELFF
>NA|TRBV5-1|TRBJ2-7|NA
TGCGCCAGCAAACGGCCAGGCCGCTCCTACGAGCAGTACTTC
CASKRPGRSYEQYF